Listed here are 5 T cell receptor beta chains from one sample, sequenced in a study of cytomegalovirus exposure and HLA in healthy donors. Clones were read by immunoSEQ multiplex PCR, and TCRdb kept only the in-frame ones, dropping some. The sample carries 150,000 to 200,000 clones, approximately 85% recorded once. Source material: PBMCs. The receptors originated from a woman aged 18-29 years in good health and CMV-seronegative.

This chain connects TRBV5-1 to TRBJ1-2; TRBD1 matches 10 bases. CDR3 length: 16 residues. Per the germline V gene, CDR1 is SGHRS and CDR2 is YFSETQ. V lost 4 bases and J lost 2; bases outside the gene matches: 8. The CDR3 sequence: CASSPSGQGPNYGYTF. The CDR3 nucleotides read TGCGCCAGCAGCCCGTCGGGACAGGGGCCCAACTATGGCTACACCTTC. The full variable domain, its missing parts supplied by reference TRBV5-1 and TRBJ1-2, is KAGVTQTPRYLIKTRGQQVTLSCSPISGHRSVSWYQQTPGQGLQFLFEYFSETQRNKGNFPGRFSGRQFSNSRSEMNVSTLELGDSALYLCASSPSGQGPNYGYTFGSGTRLTVV.

This chain joins TRBV29-1 and TRBJ1-1; 7 nucleotides align to TRBD1. Germline values: CDR1 SQVTM, CDR2 ANQGSEA. The V segment lost 6 bases and the J segment 4 bases; nucleotides outside the gene matches: 8. The CDR3 contains 13 residues. CDR3 DNA: TGCAGCGTCATGACAGGGAAGGGCACTGAAGCTTTCTTT. This codes for CSVMTGKGTEAFF.

To note about this clone: Other DNA sequences in this specimen translate into the identical CDR3. This chain links TRBV2 with TRBJ2-6; D not certain. Trimming cost V 6 bases and J 5 bases, with 5 bases left between them. The CDR3 has 12 residues. Per the germline V gene, CDR1 is SNHLY and CDR2 is FYNNEI. CDR3: CASRRWANVLTF. The CDR3 nucleotides read TGTGCCAGCAGGCGGTGGGCCAACGTCCTGACTTTC. Full variable domain (missing parts from reference TRBV2 and TRBJ2-6): EPEVTQTPSHQVTQMGQEVILRCVPISNHLYFYWYRQILGQKVEFLVSFYNNEISEKSEIFDDQFSVERPDGSNFTLKIRSTKLEDSAMYFCASRRWANVLTFGAGSRLTVL.

The rearrangement links TRBV10-3 to TRBJ2-7; 9 nucleotides agree with TRBD2. The V segment lost 6 bases and the J segment 4 bases; nucleotides outside the gene matches: 19. Germline CDR1 and CDR2: ENHRY and SYGVKD. The CDR3 runs to 18 residues. CDR3 DNA sequence: TGTGCCATCAGCCCTCAGGGAGCGGGAGGCCCTTCTATTTACGAGCAGTACTTC. It translates to CAISPQGAGGPSIYEQYF.

The rearrangement links TRBV9 to TRBJ2-1, with 11 bases identical to TRBD2. The germline gives CDR1 SGDLS, CDR2 YYNGEE. The CDR3 contains 16 residues. Losses at the gene ends were 3 bases for V and 3 bases for J; bases not matched to a gene: 5. CDR3 DNA: TGTGCCAGCAGCGAGCCACTAGCGGGGGTCTACAATGAGCAGTTCTTC. It codes for CASSEPLAGVYNEQFF.